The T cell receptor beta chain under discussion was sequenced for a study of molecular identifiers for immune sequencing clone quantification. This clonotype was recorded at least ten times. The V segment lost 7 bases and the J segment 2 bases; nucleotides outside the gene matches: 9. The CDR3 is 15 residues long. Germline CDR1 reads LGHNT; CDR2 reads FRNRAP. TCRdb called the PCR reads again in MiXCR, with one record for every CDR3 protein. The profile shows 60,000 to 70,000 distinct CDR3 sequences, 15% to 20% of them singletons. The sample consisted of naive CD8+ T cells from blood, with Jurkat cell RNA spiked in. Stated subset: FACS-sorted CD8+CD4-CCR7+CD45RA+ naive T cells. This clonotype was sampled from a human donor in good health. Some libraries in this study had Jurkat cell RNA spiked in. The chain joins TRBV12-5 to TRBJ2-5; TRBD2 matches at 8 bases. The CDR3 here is CASAQVAGGQETQYF. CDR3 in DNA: TGTGCTAGTGCCCAAGTTGCGGGGGGACAAGAGACCCAGTACTTC.